The 6 T cell receptor beta chains below come from one sample, sequenced in a study of T cells after yellow fever vaccination. MiXCR, run by TCRdb on the 5' RACE reads, gives a single entry per CDR3 protein. Found here are about 350,000 distinct CDR3 sequences, under 15% of them singletons; the top ten hold approximately 3.3%. Sequencing was performed on CD4+ T cells sorted from PBMCs, taken 15 days after the yellow fever booster vaccination. These receptors were collected from a man between 18 and 29 years old who received the YFV17D yellow fever vaccine.

A few counts support this clonotype. The chain joins TRBV6-5 to TRBJ1-1; maybe TRBD1 (6 bases). In germline, CDR1 is MNHEY, CDR2 SVGAGI. V was trimmed by 6 bases and J by 5 bases, leaving 10 bases between them. The CDR3 loop spans 12 amino acids. The CDR3 DNA sequence: TGTGCCAGCAGATCAACAGGGACTGAAGCTTTCTTT. Its protein is CASRSTGTEAFF.

This clonotype was observed many times. The rearrangement links TRBV29-1 to TRBJ2-3; 10 nucleotides agree with TRBD2. V lost 8 bases to trimming and J lost 6 bases; unmatched junction nucleotides: 17. Germline-derived CDR1 and CDR2 are SQVTM and ANQGSEA. This CDR3 is built from 16 residues. The DNA for the CDR3 is TGCAGCTTCGCCTGGGTCAGCGGGGGGGCAGGTGATACGCAGTATTTT. Protein: CSFAWVSGGAGDTQYF.

The chain couples TRBV20-1 to TRBJ2-3; 8 nucleotides align to TRBD1. Trimming cost V 5 bases and J 3 bases; bases outside gene matches: 1. This CDR3 comprises 12 residues. Per germline, CDR1 DFQATT and CDR2 SNEGSKA (reference sequence). The CDR3 coding sequence is TGCAGTGCTGGGGACAGGACAGATACGCAGTATTTT. Translating gives CSAGDRTDTQYF.

This clonotype was found many times. The J gene is TRBJ2-7, the V gene TRBV23-1, with 10 bases aligning to TRBD1. TRBV23-1 is an ORF for which the function is uncertain. The CDR3 loop spans 15 amino acids. The trim removed 6 bases at V and 3 bases at J, leaving 8 bases unmatched. In DNA form, the CDR3 reads TGCGCCAGCAGATGGGACAGGGGAGATAACTACGAGCAGTACTTC. Translation gives CASRWDRGDNYEQYF.

This clonotype was seen only a few times. Germline and junction disagree at one end, which may indicate a read error. This sequence joins TRBV7-2 and TRBJ1-1; D remains unclear. Germline V gene lookup returns CDR1 SGHTA and CDR2 FQGNSA. The CDR3 is 15 amino acids. The DNA for the CDR3 is TGTGCCAGCAGCTTTGCACGGCAGCCTAACACTGAAGCCTTCTTT. Residues: CASSFARQPNTEAFF.

This sequence joins TRBV6-6 and TRBJ2-6, with D tentatively TRBD1 (5 bases). Per germline, CDR1 MNHNY and CDR2 SVGAGI (reference sequence). With 4 bases removed from V and 1 base from J, the gap between germline ends came to 14 bases. CDR3 length equals 17 residues. The CDR3 protein is CASSSGNHLSGANVLTF. CDR3 nucleotide sequence: TGTGCCAGCAGTTCAGGGAACCACCTTTCTGGGGCCAACGTCCTGACTTTC.